This TCR beta chain was documented in a study of cytomegalovirus exposure and HLA in healthy donors (dated by TCRdb to 2016 to 2017). Broadly, across the study: An earlier analysis of fewer than 750 of the donors reported under 300 Gb of sequence data and 100 million to 120 million unique TCR beta sequences obtained from roughly 170 million T cells. Both class I and class II loci were covered by HLA typing, at four-digit resolution. To study patterns of TCR occurrence, a later analysis re-analyzed previously published TCR beta repertoires from 500 to 850 donors and added high-resolution HLA genotyping. The study combined high-throughput TCR immunosequencing, statistical association of individual TCRs with disease status, and machine learning to predict cytomegalovirus infection status. Donor age, sex, ethnicity and CMV serostatus were compiled alongside the repertoire data. A later genetic analysis used genome-wide SNP genotypes for 398 of the 666 donors, treating that subset as a discovery cohort. Every discovery cohort repertoire had been produced on one sequencing platform. Among the roughly 400 genotyped donors, approximately 76% belonged to the genetic ancestry cluster associated with self-reported Caucasian donors. Among around 400 genotyped donors of the cohort, an average of around 250,000 unique TCR beta nucleotide sequences was sequenced per donor, of which roughly 18% were non-productive. The aim of the study was to test whether cataloging public T cell receptors could identify signatures of past pathogen exposure. The number of donors typed differed by locus, with roughly 629-640 for A, B, C, DRB1 and DQB1, roughly 520 for DQA1, 600 to 610 for DPA1, and over 400 for DPB1. To decide whether each TCR beta V gene segment behaved as functional or pseudogenic, an earlier analysis of over 500 of the donors relied on high-throughput TCR beta sequencing. About 300 gigabases of sequencing data and approximately 85 million unique TCR sequences were included in an early release covering roughly 600 HLA-typed donors. Four or five DR-DQ haplotypes were handled as single units for association and clustering, since linkage in the cohort was strong. Rather than using new phenotypic data, the later analysis identified candidate immune exposures from TCR beta sequences and from how often those sequences occurred across donors. The study profiled the T cell repertoires of under 700 subjects by immunosequencing and related them to cytomegalovirus serostatus. A separate validation cohort of roughly 130 different subjects was used in addition to the roughly 700-subject first cohort. The paper as a whole reports these results and caveats: CMV serostatus was the only immune exposure information available for the cohort. Fewer than 20 rarely observed V segments, including chromosome 9 orphons, were excluded from the earlier analysis of a few hundred of the donors because counts were too low. The presence/absence analyses assumed that sequencing depth was roughly uniform across donors, and that assumption may not be true. Several of the top co-occurrence clusters appeared to be linked to parvovirus B19, influenza, CMV and Epstein-Barr virus, according to a later analysis. Broadly in line with IMGT annotations, most TCR beta V segments showed up in productive rearrangements about 87% or about 30% of the time in an earlier analysis of several hundred of the donors. A total of roughly 160 TCR beta chains were listed by the study as associated with cytomegalovirus. In both the original and validation cohorts, the classifier was reported to diagnose cytomegalovirus status with high specificity and sensitivity. Only TCR beta chains were sequenced in this cohort, and the absence of alpha or paired-chain data limited detectable features. According to a later analysis, TCR association rates differed among HLA loci, with DRB1 alleles showing the most associated TCRs and HLA-C alleles showing the fewest. A further reported finding was that TCR beta sequences accurately predicted the HLA-A and HLA-B alleles for most subjects in the first cohort. Because HLA typing was missing for some donors at each locus, association tests included only the typed subset. The authors suggested that the approach could potentially be extended to other disease states and immunological phenotypes. Assigning TCR associations to individual alleles was difficult when HLA alleles, especially DR and DQ, strongly co-occurred. While some public TCRs were present in many individuals, most TCR sequences turned up only very rarely across donors. In a later genetic analysis, fewer N-insertions in productive TCRs were reported among donors in an Asian-associated ancestry cluster than the 666-donor mean. Most CMV-associated TCR beta chains appeared to be HLA-restricted in a later analysis, and the HLA associations seemed to be driven largely by CMV exposure. A cluster of highly shared sequence variants was judged likely to be a technical artifact of the sequencing pipeline. In vitro tests confirmed that a few of the cytomegalovirus-associated TCR beta chains recognize cytomegalovirus antigens. V-gene and J-gene trimming of TCR beta chains was associated with a missense DCLRE1C variant in a later genetic analysis, and the association was replicated in an independent cohort. Correlated functional status among segregating V segments might reflect linkage disequilibrium, but an unknown experimental factor could not be ruled out. In a later analysis, HLA-associated TCR beta chains showed more clonal expansion and lower generation probabilities than non-associated chains that were equally common. A later analysis associated roughly 17,000 TCR beta sequences with specific HLA alleles at a false discovery rate of 0.05. Because the 87-base-pair reads could not distinguish some IMGT-functional V segments, including TRBV6-2 and TRBV6-3, those segments were excluded.

V drops 7 bases and J drops 0 bases, leaving 9 bases in between. Based on the germline V gene, the CDR1 and CDR2 sequences are MNHNS and SASEGT. The CDR3 runs 13 residues from the cysteine to the phenylalanine. Only the CDR3 region is kept as DNA, spanning 39 bases read in frame from base 1. In total, roughly 710 healthy bone marrow donors made up the cohort. Cohort members were all nominally healthy when sampled, although unrecorded immune exposures were likely present. The donor tested CMV seronegative, placing the donor among the roughly 350 seronegative members of the cohort. A peripheral blood sample was collected from each donor, and TCR beta sequencing was performed on peripheral blood mononuclear cells. The Qiagen DNeasy Blood Extraction Kit was used to extract genomic DNA from the blood cell samples. Libraries were made using the immunoSEQ multiplex PCR assay. A mixture of 60 forward primers for TCR Vbeta segments and 13 reverse primers for TCR Jbeta segments was used in the multiplex PCR. Amplification of the CDR3 region of rearranged TCR beta genes was performed with a multiplex PCR assay on genomic DNA. The amplified TCR beta libraries were sequenced on the Illumina HiSeq System as 87-base-pair reads. The study's processing was this. In a later analysis, 70 million to 95 million unique TCR beta chains were counted across the approximately 640 repertoires, and roughly 9.9 million of these chains were shared by at least two donors. To remove PCR and sequencing errors, raw reads were error-corrected and collapsed into unique sequences using a nearest-neighbor algorithm that merged closely related sequences. V, D and J gene segments were assigned by aligning CDR3 sequences to IMGT reference sequences. For a sequence to be retained, at least a six-nucleotide match to both a V gene segment and a J gene segment was required. A rearrangement was called productive if the CDR3 had no stop codons and remained in frame with V and J, and every other rearrangement was called non-productive. Following IMGT convention, CDR3 was defined as the stretch from the second conserved V-encoded cysteine to the conserved J-encoded phenylalanine. The earlier analysis of 587 of the donors excluded sequences that lacked an unambiguous match to a single V gene segment. An earlier analysis of several hundred of the donors called V segments functional above 56.7% productive rearrangements and segregating when the between-donor standard deviation exceeded 5%. A statistical classification framework was built for diagnosing cytomegalovirus status from the catalog of TCR beta chain sequences. V and J gene assignment, in a later analysis, came from comparing TCR nucleotide sequences with IMGT/GENE-DB human TR gene sequences. The TCRdist pipeline was used in a later analysis to assign CDR3 sequences and most-parsimonious VDJ recombination scenarios. In a later analysis, each TCR beta chain was defined by its CDR3 amino acid sequence together with its V-gene family, and reads lacking a unique V-gene family were excluded. As a way to deal with suspected cross-contamination and a sequencing artifact, a later analysis dropped 450 to 700 nucleotide sequences that were highly shared and had low generation probability. In a later analysis, a clonal expansion index for each public chain was calculated from normalized within-repertoire ranks of inferred template counts. A later analysis computed generation probabilities with a VDJ recombination model fitted to out-of-frame rearrangements, and checked the results against IGoR. A later analysis scored TCR-TCR, TCR-HLA and TCR-CMV co-occurrence with hypergeometric tests, applying a repertoire-size bias correction to TCR pairs. A later analysis estimated false discovery rates by permuting HLA or CMV assignments 20 times. In a later analysis, co-occurring TCRs were grouped using DBSCAN, and TCRdist sequence similarity was added for clustering within HLA-allele-positive subsets. For co-occurrence clustering, repertoires with fewer than 30,000 or more than 120,000 public chains were excluded, along with 5 or 6 repertoires with anomalous nucleotide sharing. TCRdb holds this immuneACCESS table with in-frame rearrangements only. Some clones are missing; in checked studies, unresolved V genes explain under half, and the rest has no known cause. For V, J and clone size, that table is used; D and trimming come from the DNA. Present in this sample are about 120,000 clones, 9.5% of which were seen just once. The ten largest clones represent less than 4% of the sample.

In regard to this clone: The clone's antigen remains unknown. No clone much larger than this one lies a single base away; base qualities are absent.

The TCR originated in a man aged 25-45 years in good health and CMV-seronegative. The sample was PBMCs. The V and J genes are TRBV6-1 and TRBJ1-1, with the D gene not confidently named. The nucleotide sequence is TGTGCCAGCAATGCAGAAATGAACACTGAAGCTTTCTTT. Its protein is CASNAEMNTEAFF.